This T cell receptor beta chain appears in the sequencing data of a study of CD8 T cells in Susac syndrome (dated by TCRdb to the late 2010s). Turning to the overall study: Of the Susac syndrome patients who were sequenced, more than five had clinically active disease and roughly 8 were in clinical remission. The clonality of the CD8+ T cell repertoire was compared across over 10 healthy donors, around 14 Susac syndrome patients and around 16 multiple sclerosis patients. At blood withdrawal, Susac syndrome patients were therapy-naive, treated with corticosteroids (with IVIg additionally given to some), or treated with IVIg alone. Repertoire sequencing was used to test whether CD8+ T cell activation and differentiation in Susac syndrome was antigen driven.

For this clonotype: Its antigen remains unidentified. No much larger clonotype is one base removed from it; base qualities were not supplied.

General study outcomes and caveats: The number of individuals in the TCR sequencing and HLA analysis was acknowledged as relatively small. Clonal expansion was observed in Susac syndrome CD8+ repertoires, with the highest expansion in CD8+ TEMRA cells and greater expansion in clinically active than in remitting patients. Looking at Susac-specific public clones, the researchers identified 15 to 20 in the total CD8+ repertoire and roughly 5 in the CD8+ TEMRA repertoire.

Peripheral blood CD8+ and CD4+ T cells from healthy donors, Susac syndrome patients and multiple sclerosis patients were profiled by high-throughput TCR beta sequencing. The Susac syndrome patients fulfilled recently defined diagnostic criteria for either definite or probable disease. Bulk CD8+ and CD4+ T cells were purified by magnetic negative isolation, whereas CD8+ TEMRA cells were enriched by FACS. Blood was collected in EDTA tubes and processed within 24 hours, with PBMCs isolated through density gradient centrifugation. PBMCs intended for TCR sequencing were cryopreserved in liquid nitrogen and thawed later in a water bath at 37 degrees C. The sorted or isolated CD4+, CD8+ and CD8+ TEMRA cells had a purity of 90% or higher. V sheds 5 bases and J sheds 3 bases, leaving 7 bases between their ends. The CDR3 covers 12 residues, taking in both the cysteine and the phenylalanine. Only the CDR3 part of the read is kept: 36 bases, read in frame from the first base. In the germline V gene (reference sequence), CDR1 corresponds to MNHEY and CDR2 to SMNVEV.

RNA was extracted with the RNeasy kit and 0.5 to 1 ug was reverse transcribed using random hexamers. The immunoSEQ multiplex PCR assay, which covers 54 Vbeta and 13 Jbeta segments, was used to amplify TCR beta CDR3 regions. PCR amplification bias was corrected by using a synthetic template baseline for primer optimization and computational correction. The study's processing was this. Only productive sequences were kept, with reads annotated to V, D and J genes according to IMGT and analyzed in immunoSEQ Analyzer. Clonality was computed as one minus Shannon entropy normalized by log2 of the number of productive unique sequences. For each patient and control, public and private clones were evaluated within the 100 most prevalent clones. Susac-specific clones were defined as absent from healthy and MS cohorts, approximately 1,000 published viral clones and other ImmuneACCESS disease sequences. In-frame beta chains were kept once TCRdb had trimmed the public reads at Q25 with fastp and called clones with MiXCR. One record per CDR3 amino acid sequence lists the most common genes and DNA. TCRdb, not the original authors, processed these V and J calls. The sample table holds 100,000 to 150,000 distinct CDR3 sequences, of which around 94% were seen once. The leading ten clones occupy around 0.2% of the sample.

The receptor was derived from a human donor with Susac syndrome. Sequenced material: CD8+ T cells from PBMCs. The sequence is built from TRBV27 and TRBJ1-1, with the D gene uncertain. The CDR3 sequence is CASSPDHTEAFF. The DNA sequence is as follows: TGTGCCAGCAGTCCCGACCACACTGAAGCTTTCTTT.